The sequence of this TCR beta chain was determined in a study of blood T cell repertoires in COVID-19. Here immunoSEQ multiplex PCR was the method, and the copy in TCRdb shows in-frame clones only, minus some. The sample lists some 250,000 clones, more than 75% seen once, with about 3% in the top ten. This clonotype was obtained from a woman under 40 who had recovered from COVID-19. Sample: peripheral blood.

The CDR3 bases are TGTGCCAGCATCGCGAGACAGGGATCCTACGAGCAGTACTTC. Its translation is CASIARQGSYEQYF. The V gene is TRBV6-5, the J gene TRBJ2-7; 7 positions match TRBD1. Germline loops: CDR1 MNHEY, CDR2 SVGAGI. This CDR3 has 14 amino acids. The V segment lost 7 bases and the J segment 1 base; nucleotides outside the gene matches: 7.